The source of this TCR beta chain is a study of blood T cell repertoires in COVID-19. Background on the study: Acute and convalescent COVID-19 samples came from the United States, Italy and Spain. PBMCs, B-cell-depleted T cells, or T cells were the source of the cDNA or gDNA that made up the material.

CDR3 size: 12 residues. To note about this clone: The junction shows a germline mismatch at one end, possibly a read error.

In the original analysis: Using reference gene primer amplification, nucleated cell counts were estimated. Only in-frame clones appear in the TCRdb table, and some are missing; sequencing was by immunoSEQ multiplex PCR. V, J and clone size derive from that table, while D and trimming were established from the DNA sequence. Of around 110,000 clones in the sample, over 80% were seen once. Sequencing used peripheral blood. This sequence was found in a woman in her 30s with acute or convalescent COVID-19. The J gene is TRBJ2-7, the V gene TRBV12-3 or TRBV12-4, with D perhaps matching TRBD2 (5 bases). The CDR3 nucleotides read TGTGCCAGCAGTTTAGAATGGACTGACTGCGACTTC. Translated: CASSLEWTDCDF.